A selection of T cell receptor beta chains follows, all from one sample in a study of shared clonotypes between healthy human individuals. The assay was immunoSEQ multiplex PCR, and TCRdb's table has in-frame clones only and misses some. The sample contains millions of clones, approximately 95% of which appear only once. The specimen sequenced was naive CD4+ T cells sorted from blood. All receptors come from a man aged 18-30 years in good health. Both conserved end residues are part of each CDR3. Fields, in order: clone size, V gene, D gene, J gene, CDR3 DNA, CDR3 protein. D genes are given only for firm matches. A row's size may be missing; if present it is once, few, many or a size class.

NA	TRBV7-2	NA	TRBJ2-7	TGTGCCAGCAGCCTAGGAGGATTAGCGGTCTACGAGCAGTACTTC	CASSLGGLAVYEQYF
NA	TRBV9	NA	TRBJ1-6	TGTGCCAGCACGGCAGGGGTGGAGAATTCACCCCTCCACTTT	CASTAGVENSPLHF
NA	TRBV7-9	NA	TRBJ2-7	TGTGCCAGCAGCTGGGGCCAGGGCCACGAGCAGTACTTC	CASSWGQGHEQYF
NA	TRBV18	NA	TRBJ1-4	TGTGCCAGCTCCCCCAGGACGGATAATGAAAAACTGTTTTTT	CASSPRTDNEKLFF
NA	TRBV9	NA	TRBJ2-1	TGTGCCAGCAGCGCACAGGGAAGCTCCTACAATGAGCAGTTCTTC	CASSAQGSSYNEQFF
NA	TRBV6-1	NA	TRBJ1-2	TGTGCCAGCAATACAGGGAACTATGGCTACACCTTC	CASNTGNYGYTF
NA	TRBV19	NA	TRBJ1-6	TGTGCCAGTAACTATGGGGCCGGAAATAATTCACCCCTCCACTTT	CASNYGAGNNSPLHF
NA	TRBV11-2	TRBD1	TRBJ1-2	TGTGCCAGCAGCTTAGCTGGGACAGGGTTTGGCTACACCTTC	CASSLAGTGFGYTF
NA	TRBV28	NA	TRBJ1-4	TGTGCCAGCAGCATGATCGGGGGGGATAGTGAAAAACTGTTTTTT	CASSMIGGDSEKLFF
NA	TRBV7-9	NA	TRBJ2-5	TGTGCCAGCAGCTTAAGGACATTACAAGAGACCCAGTACTTC	CASSLRTLQETQYF
once	TRBV2	NA	TRBJ1-5	TGTGCCAGCAGTGAAAGGAATAGACGGATTAGCAATCAGCCCCAGCATTTT	CASSERNRRISNQPQHF
NA	TRBV30	TRBD1	TRBJ1-5	TGTGCCTGGAGCGAAGGAGGGACAGCCAATCAGCCCCAGCATTTT	CAWSEGGTANQPQHF
once	TRBV28	NA	TRBJ1-5	TGTGCCAGCAGGATGCTAAGCAATCAGCCCCAGCATTTT	CASRMLSNQPQHF
NA	TRBV28	NA	TRBJ2-7	TGTGCCAGCAGTTACCGACCCTCCGGAACTGGCTCCTACGAGCAGTACTTC	CASSYRPSGTGSYEQYF
NA	TRBV18	NA	TRBJ2-3	TGTGCCAGCTCACCTGAGACCTCAGATACGCAGTATTTT	CASSPETSDTQYF
NA	TRBV29-1	TRBD1	TRBJ1-2	TGCAGCGTTGCCGAGTCGGGACAGGGAAATGACTATGGCTACACCTTC	CSVAESGQGNDYGYTF
NA	TRBV6-5	NA	TRBJ1-1	TGTGCCAGCAGTTCGACATCCGGCGCTTTCTTT	CASSSTSGAFF
once	TRBV5-1	TRBD1	TRBJ2-3	TGCGCCAGCAGCTACCGGGACAGCAGTACAGATACGCAGTATTTT	CASSYRDSSTDTQYF
once	TRBV4-1	NA	TRBJ1-4	TGCGCCAGCAGCCGATTAGGGGAGGCCAATGAAAAACTGTTTTTT	CASSRLGEANEKLFF
many	TRBV30	NA	TRBJ1-4	TGTGCCTCCCCGGGGCAGGGAGGGGAAAAACTGTTTTTT	CASPGQGGEKLFF
NA	TRBV11-3	NA	TRBJ1-1	TGTGCCAGCAGCTTATCGGGAACTGAAGCTTTCTTT	CASSLSGTEAFF
NA	TRBV10-3	TRBD2	TRBJ2-3	TGTGCCATCAGCCCATCCAAGCGGGACACAGATACGCAGTATTTT	CAISPSKRDTDTQYF